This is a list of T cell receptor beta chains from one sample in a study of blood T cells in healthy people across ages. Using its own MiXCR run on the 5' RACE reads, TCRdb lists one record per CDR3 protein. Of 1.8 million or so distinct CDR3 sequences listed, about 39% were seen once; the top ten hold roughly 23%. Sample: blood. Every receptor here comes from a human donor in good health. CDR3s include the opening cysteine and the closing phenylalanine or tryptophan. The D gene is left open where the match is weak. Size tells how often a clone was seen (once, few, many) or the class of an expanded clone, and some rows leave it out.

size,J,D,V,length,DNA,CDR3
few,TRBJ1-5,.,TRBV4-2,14,TGTGCCAGCAGCCAAGAGGGGGTTGATCAGCCCCAGCATTTT,CASSQEGVDQPQHF
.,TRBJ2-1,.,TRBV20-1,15,TGCAGTGGAGATCGAGGGAAAGTATACGGCAATGAGCAGTTCTTC,CSGDRGKVYGNEQFF
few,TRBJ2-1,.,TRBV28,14,TGTGCCAGCAGCCGGAAGGGATCCTACAATGAGCAGTTCTTC,CASSRKGSYNEQFF
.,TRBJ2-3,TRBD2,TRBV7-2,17,TGTACCAGCAGCGCCCGGACTAGCGGGGGGGCTAGAGATACGCAGTATTTT,CTSSARTSGGARDTQYF
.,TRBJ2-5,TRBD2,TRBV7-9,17,TGTGTCAGCAGCTTCGGACTAGCGGGGGCCAGTCTGCTGGCCCAGTACTTC,CVSSFGLAGASLLAQYF
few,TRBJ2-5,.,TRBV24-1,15,TGTGCCACCAGTGATCGAACGAGGACTCAAGAGACCCAGTACTTC,CATSDRTRTQETQYF
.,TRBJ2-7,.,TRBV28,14,TGTGCCAGCAGGTCGGCAGCTCCAATCTACGAGCAGTACTTC,CASRSAAPIYEQYF
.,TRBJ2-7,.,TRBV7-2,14,TGTGCCAGCAGCTTACGGGTGTCTACCTACGAGCAGTACTTC,CASSLRVSTYEQYF
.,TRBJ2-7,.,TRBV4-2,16,TGTGCCAGCAGCCAAGATGTCCAGTCTAGCTACTACGAGCAGTACTTC,CASSQDVQSSYYEQYF
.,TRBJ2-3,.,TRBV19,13,TGTGCCAGTAGTATAGACAGCGAGGATACGCAGTATTTT,CASSIDSEDTQYF
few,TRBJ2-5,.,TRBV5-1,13,TGCGCCAGCAGCCCAACTAGCTTCATTGAGCAGTACTTC,CASSPTSFIEQYF
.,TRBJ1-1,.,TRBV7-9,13,TGTGCCAGCAGCTTAGTTGTGGTTAGTGAAGCTTTCTTT,CASSLVVVSEAFF
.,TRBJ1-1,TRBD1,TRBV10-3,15,TGTGCCATCAGTGAGAGACAGGGCGGGAACACTGAAGCTTTCTTT,CAISERQGGNTEAFF